This section outlines one TCR beta chain sequence together with its context. Antigen: not known. This sample was included in a study of T cell responses to AZD1222 COVID-19 vaccine. Findings and caveats of the study: Nearly half of unique spike-specific TCRs reportedly avoided B.1.351 and B.1.1.7 mutated regions. Only a handful of AZD1222 recipients, several in all, had baseline seropositivity.

Clones were sequenced by immunoSEQ multiplex PCR, and TCRdb holds only the in-frame ones, with some missing. The table has 140,000 to 150,000 clones, roughly nine tenths seen once. The CDR3 runs to 15 residues. The germline CDR1 and CDR2 sequences are LGHDT and YNNKEL (reference sequence). The V and J ends lost 3 bases and 4 bases, in that order; junction bases with no gene match: 5. The chain uses TRBV3-1 (or the pseudogene TRBV3-2) and TRBJ2-5, with TRBD1 matching over 10 bases. This sequence was found in an adult who received the AZD1222 COVID-19 vaccine. The sequencing used peripheral blood, collected 28 days after the second AZD1222 dose. CDR3: CASSQTGGSRETQYF. CDR3 coding DNA: TGTGCCAGCAGCCAGACAGGGGGCAGCCGAGAGACCCAGTACTTC.